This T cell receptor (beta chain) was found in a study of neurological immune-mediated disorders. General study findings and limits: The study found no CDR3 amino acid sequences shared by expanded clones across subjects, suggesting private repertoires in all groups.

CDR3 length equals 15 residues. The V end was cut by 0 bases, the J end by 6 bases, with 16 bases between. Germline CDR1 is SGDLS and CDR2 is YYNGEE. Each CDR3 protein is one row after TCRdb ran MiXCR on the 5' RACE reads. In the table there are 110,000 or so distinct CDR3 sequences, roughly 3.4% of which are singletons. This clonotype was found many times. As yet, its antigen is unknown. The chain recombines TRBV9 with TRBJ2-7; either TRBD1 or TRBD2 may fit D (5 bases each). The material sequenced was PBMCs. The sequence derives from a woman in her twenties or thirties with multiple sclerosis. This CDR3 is CASSVGLGYGGEQYF. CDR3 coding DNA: TGTGCCAGCAGCGTAGGCCTCGGTTATGGGGGCGAGCAGTACTTC.